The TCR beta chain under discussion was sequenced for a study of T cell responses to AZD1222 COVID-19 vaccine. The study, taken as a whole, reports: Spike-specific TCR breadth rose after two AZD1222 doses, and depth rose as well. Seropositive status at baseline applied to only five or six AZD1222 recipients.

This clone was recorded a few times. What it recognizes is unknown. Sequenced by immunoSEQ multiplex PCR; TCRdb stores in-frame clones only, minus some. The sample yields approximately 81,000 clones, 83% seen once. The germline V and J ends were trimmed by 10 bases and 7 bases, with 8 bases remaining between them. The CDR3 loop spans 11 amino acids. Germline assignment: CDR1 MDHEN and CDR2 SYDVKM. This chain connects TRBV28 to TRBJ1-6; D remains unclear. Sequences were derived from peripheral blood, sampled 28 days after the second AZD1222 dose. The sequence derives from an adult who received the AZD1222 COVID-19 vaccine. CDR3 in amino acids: CATENNSPLHF. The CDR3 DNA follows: TGTGCCACCGAAAACAATTCACCCCTCCACTTT.